This is a list of T cell receptor beta chains from one sample in a study of blood T cells in healthy people across ages. TCRdb ran MiXCR on the 5' RACE reads and lists one entry per CDR3 protein. The data contain 500,000 to 650,000 distinct CDR3 sequences, about 28% of them singletons. These data also formed part of another study, on T cells of mothers and their children.

Sequences were obtained from blood. These TCRs come from a boy aged 2-15 years in good health. CDR3s leave out the opening cysteine and the closing phenylalanine or tryptophan. The order of the fields is V gene, clone size, CDR3 protein. Rows may omit the clone size; those that give it use once, few, many or a size class.

>TRBV12-3/TRBV12-4|many
ASTSTDTQY
>TRBV7-9|few
ASSFLLAAVGNEQF
>TRBV2|.
ASTVAPYSPLH
>TRBV12-3/TRBV12-4|few
ASSRTERGYT
>TRBV10-3|few
ATRGAADTEAF
>TRBV29-1|.
SVEDPVGTSRYTDTQY
>TRBV12-3/TRBV12-4|few
ASSFAGSDYGYT
>TRBV7-8|few
ASSLYGAPSTGELF
>TRBV3-1|.
ASSQEGGHRPQY
>TRBV14|few
ASRPSGNTGELF
>TRBV7-2|.
ASSLFAGVETQY
>TRBV6-2/TRBV6-3|.
ASSYSGGYNEQF
>TRBV29-1|many
SVEWGDSTDTQY
>TRBV20-1|many
SARDPAGAQETQY
>TRBV27|few
ASNPRGGGTGGREQF
>TRBV6-5|.
ASSPQGLLAKNIQY
>TRBV6-5|.
ASSYDGKAQH
>TRBV11-2|few
ASSLDAAGEQF
>TRBV6-5|.
ASSQRTGGSYEQY
>TRBV29-1|many
SVEAGMNEQF
>TRBV7-9|.
ASSPMAGGDYGYT
>TRBV2|.
ASNRDRGQAPKLF
>TRBV10-1|few
ASSDGLAGAEQY
>TRBV7-3|few
ANSLTGDNEQF
>TRBV7-2|.
ASSSRLRGVTLGGELF
>TRBV12-3/TRBV12-4|.
ASRSSGQETQY
>TRBV5-1|.
ASSLSTARETQY
>TRBV27|few
ASNLDGPHGYT
>TRBV6-2/TRBV6-3|few
ACSTGANSGNTIY
>TRBV20-1|.
SAGGSGNTEAF
>TRBV6-6|.
ASSLVFDSQETQY
>TRBV7-2|few
ASSPSSGYNEQF
>TRBV7-2|once
ASSAIVPETQY
>TRBV5-8|.
ASSSLAGADTQY
>TRBV15|.
ATSRLGQGRIQYKNIQY
>TRBV20-1|few
SASRAGNEQF
>TRBV19|.
ASSKTPLNQPQH
>TRBV19|few
ASSKTGGKDTEAF
>TRBV7-6|.
ASSLETGGLHEQY
>TRBV5-1|once
ASSPGQKNEKLF
>TRBV5-1|.
ASSLRSGRIEAF
>TRBV30|.
AWSVQVRETQY